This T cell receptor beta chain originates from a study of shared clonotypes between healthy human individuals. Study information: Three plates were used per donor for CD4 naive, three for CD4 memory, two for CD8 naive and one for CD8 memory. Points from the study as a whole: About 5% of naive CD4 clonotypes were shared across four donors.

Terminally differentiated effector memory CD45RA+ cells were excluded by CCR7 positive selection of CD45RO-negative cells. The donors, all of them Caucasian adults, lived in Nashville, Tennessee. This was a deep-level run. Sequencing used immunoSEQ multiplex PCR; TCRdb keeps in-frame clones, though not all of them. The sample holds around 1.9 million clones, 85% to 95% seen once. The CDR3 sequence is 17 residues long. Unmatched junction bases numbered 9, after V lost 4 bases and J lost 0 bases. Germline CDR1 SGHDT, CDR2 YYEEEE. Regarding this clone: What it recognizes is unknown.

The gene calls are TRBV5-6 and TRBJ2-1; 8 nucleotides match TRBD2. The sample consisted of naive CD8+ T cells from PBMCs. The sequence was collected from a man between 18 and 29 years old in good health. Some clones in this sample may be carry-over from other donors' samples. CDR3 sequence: CASSPVAGQSSYNEQFF. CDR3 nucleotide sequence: TGTGCCAGCAGCCCGGTAGCGGGGCAGAGCTCCTACAATGAGCAGTTCTTC.